This TCR beta chain was identified during a study of T cell clonality in common variable immunodeficiency. The protocol was immunoSEQ multiplex PCR, while the TCRdb copy is restricted to in-frame clones and leaves out a portion. This repertoire holds 40,000 to 60,000 clones, and none appear only once. The CDR3 runs to 15 residues. The germline gives CDR1 SGHTA, CDR2 FQGTGA. This clone was found many times. The read ends 3 residues before the CDR3 terminus; that terminus is restored from the germline J gene. The sequence came from a person aged 18 to 69 in good health. Input material: peripheral blood mononuclear cells. The chain couples TRBV7-3 to TRBJ2-3; tentatively, D is TRBD1 (6 bases). CDR3 residues: CASSFLSPQGTTQYF. CDR3 DNA (partial): TGTGCCAGCAGCTTCCTCTCCCCACAGGGTACCACG.